Listed here are 17 T cell receptor beta chains from one sample, sequenced in a study of blood T cell repertoires in COVID-19. The repertoire was sequenced with immunoSEQ multiplex PCR; TCRdb's copy has only in-frame clones and lacks some. The data show 80,000 to 100,000 clones, about 85% seen once. Sequencing was carried out using peripheral blood. The source of these receptors is a woman aged 50 to 65 with active or convalescent COVID-19.

The V and J genes are TRBV11-1 and TRBJ1-6, with D hard to call. The V end lost 3 bases, the J end lost 7 bases, and 7 bases lay between the germline ends. Germline V gene data show CDR1 as SGHAT and CDR2 as FQDESV (reference sequence). CDR3 length equals 13 residues. The CDR3 DNA is TGTGCCAGCAGCTTGAATGAGAATTCACCCCTCCACTTT. The encoded protein is CASSLNENSPLHF. The full variable domain, with the rest looked up from reference TRBV11-1 and TRBJ1-6, is EAEVAQSPRYKITEKSQAVAFWCDPISGHATLYWYRQILGQGPELLVQFQDESVVDDSQLPKDRFSAERLKGVDSTLKIQPAELGDSAMYLCASSLNENSPLHFGNGTRLTVT.

This chain uses TRBV3-1 (or the pseudogene TRBV3-2) with TRBJ1-1, with D tentatively TRBD1 (6 bases). Germline CDR1 is LGHDT and CDR2 is YNNKEL (reference sequence). V shed 4 bases and J shed 1 base, with 16 bases lying between them. This CDR3 contains 16 residues. The CDR3: CASSPKGGSPNTEAFF. CDR3 coding DNA: TGTGCCAGCAGCCCCAAGGGGGGGTCCCCGAACACTGAAGCTTTCTTT.

The genes are TRBV19 and TRBJ1-6; 7 bases fit TRBD1. CDR3 length: 15 amino acids. Per the germline V gene, CDR1 is LNHDA and CDR2 is SQIVND (reference sequence). With 2 bases clipped from V and 7 bases from J, the junction kept 5 bases outside the gene matches. CDR3 region: CASSITGVPNSPLHF. The CDR3 coding sequence is TGTGCCAGTAGTATAACAGGGGTACCGAATTCACCCCTCCACTTT.

The chain combines TRBV5-1 with TRBJ1-2; possibly TRBD1 for D (5 bases). V lost 0 bases, J lost 6 bases, and 24 bases lay in between. The germline V gene has CDR1 SGHRS and CDR2 YFSETQ. The CDR3 totals 18 residues. The CDR3 spells CASSLVASPGGSYDGYTF. CDR3 DNA sequence: TGCGCCAGCAGCTTGGTTGCCTCCCCCGGGGGTTCCTATGATGGCTACACCTTC.

The chain carries TRBV29-1 and TRBJ1-2; 7 bases fit TRBD1. The CDR3 has 13 residues. Per the germline V gene, CDR1 is SQVTM and CDR2 is ANQGSEA. Trimming cost V 6 bases and J 4 bases; bases outside gene matches: 8. CDR3 sequence reads: CSVARQGGYGYTF. The CDR3 region has the DNA TGCAGCGTAGCCAGACAGGGCGGCTATGGCTACACCTTC.

The genes are TRBV2 and TRBJ2-2, with D perhaps matching TRBD1 (5 bases). V was trimmed by 1 base and J by 7 bases, leaving 7 bases between them. Germline V CDR1 and CDR2: SNHLY, FYNNEI. The CDR3 loop spans 13 amino acids. The CDR3: CASSEGGVGELFF. CDR3 nucleotide sequence: TGTGCCAGCAGTGAAGGGGGCGTCGGGGAGCTGTTTTTT.

The chain joins TRBV2 to TRBJ1-5; 8 nucleotides line up with TRBD1. The CDR3 sequence is 15 residues long. Germline trimming cut 6 bases from V and 5 bases from J; bases unmatched to any gene: 9. Germline CDR1 is SNHLY and CDR2 is FYNNEI. The CDR3 spells CASSRDRSVYQPQHF. In DNA form, the CDR3 reads TGTGCCAGCAGCAGGGACAGGTCAGTCTATCAGCCCCAGCATTTT.

The sample holds one count of this clone. The chain is built from TRBV7-3 and TRBJ2-5; 7 bases match TRBD2. After removal of 5 bases from V and 1 base from J, the junction contained 10 bases not matched to a gene. Germline CDR1 and CDR2: SGHTA and FQGTGA. CDR3 length: 16 amino acids. In DNA, the CDR3 is TGTGCCAGCAGCCTCCCCCGAGGCGGGGGCCAAGAGACCCAGTACTTC. Translation: CASSLPRGGGQETQYF.

The rearrangement uses TRBV6-5 and TRBJ1-4, with D perhaps TRBD1 (5 bases). The CDR3 runs to 14 residues. The germline CDR1 and CDR2 sequences are MNHEY and SVGAGI. The V end lost 5 bases, the J end lost 8 bases, and 15 bases lay between the germline ends. The CDR3 coding sequence is TGTGCCAGCAGTCCCAGCGGGCAGGGAGAAAAACTGTTTTTT. Amino acids: CASSPSGQGEKLFF.

The chain recombines TRBV19 with TRBJ2-1; D is undetermined. The germline V gene has CDR1 LNHDA and CDR2 SQIVND (reference sequence). The CDR3 totals 15 residues. The V end lost 0 bases, the J end lost 5 bases, and 11 bases lay between the germline ends. Here the CDR3 reads CASSIDRSANNEQFF. CDR3 nucleotides: TGTGCCAGTAGTATAGATCGGAGCGCCAACAATGAGCAGTTCTTC.

The chain couples TRBV6-2 or TRBV6-3 to TRBJ1-1, with TRBD1 identical over 7 bases. The CDR3 sequence is 13 residues long. V lost 4 bases, J lost 1 base, and 0 bases stayed unmatched. CDR1 and CDR2 (germline): MNHEY, SVGEGT. CDR3 in amino acids: CASSWTGNTEAFF. The DNA for the CDR3 is TGTGCCAGCAGTTGGACAGGGAACACTGAAGCTTTCTTT.

The V and J genes are TRBV3-1 (or the pseudogene TRBV3-2) and TRBJ1-5; D remains unclear. With 0 bases removed from V and 0 bases from J, the gap between germline ends came to 9 bases. The CDR3 is made up of 16 amino acids. Germline CDR1 reads LGHDT; CDR2 reads YNNKEL (reference sequence). The CDR3, as DNA: TGTGCCAGCAGCCAAGACATGGCTTCTAGCAATCAGCCCCAGCATTTT. Amino acids: CASSQDMASSNQPQHF.

This chain joins TRBV4-3 and TRBJ1-2; 7 bases match TRBD1. CDR1 is LGHNA and CDR2 is YSLEER in the germline V gene. The CDR3 is made up of 15 amino acids. V was clipped by 0 bases and J by 7 bases; unmatched bases: 8. In nucleotides, the CDR3 is TGCGCCAGCAGCCAAGAGGCAGGGGGTACATTTGGCTACACCTTC. Translation gives CASSQEAGGTFGYTF.

The chain is built from TRBV28 and TRBJ2-2, with a possible D match to TRBD1 (6 bases). V was trimmed by 8 bases and J by 1 base, leaving 11 bases between them. The CDR3 is 14 amino acids. Germline V CDR1 and CDR2: MDHEN, SYDVKM. Written as DNA, the CDR3 is TGTGCCAGCTGCTACAGGGTGAACACCGGGGAGCTGTTTTTT. This gives the protein CASCYRVNTGELFF.

The chain couples TRBV4-3 to TRBJ1-1; 8 bases line up with TRBD1. The CDR3 has 13 amino acids. V shed 6 bases, J shed 6 bases, and the junction held 6 bases outside the gene matches. Germline V lookup: CDR1 LGHNA, CDR2 YSLEER. The CDR3 DNA is TGCGCCAGCAGTCCTAACAGGGGGGCTGAAGCTTTCTTT. Translation: CASSPNRGAEAFF.

The chain links TRBV4-3 to TRBJ2-1, with 14 nucleotides matching TRBD2. CDR1 and CDR2 from the germline V gene are LGHNA and YSLEER. The CDR3 runs to 20 residues. V shed 0 bases and J 5 bases; nucleotides not matched to a gene: 12. The CDR3 sequence is CASSQDRKGLAGGRHNEQFF. The CDR3 DNA reads TGCGCCAGCAGCCAAGATCGTAAAGGACTAGCGGGGGGCCGTCACAATGAGCAGTTCTTC.

This clone has only a few counts. The rearrangement uses TRBV7-3 and TRBJ1-6; 9 bases are shared with TRBD1. Per the germline V gene, CDR1 is SGHTA and CDR2 is FQGTGA. The CDR3 consists of 15 residues. V was clipped by 2 bases and J by 10 bases; unmatched bases: 6. The CDR3 reads CASSLQGQGGSPLHF. DNA for the CDR3: TGTGCCAGCAGCTTACAGGGACAGGGAGGATCACCCCTCCACTTT.